This T cell receptor beta chain was obtained from a study of shared T cell receptors in the human thymus. Generated by immunoSEQ multiplex PCR, the TCRdb table keeps only in-frame clones and is missing some. The table includes 450,000 to 650,000 clones, 75% to 85% detected once. Trimming removed 3 bases from V and 4 bases from J; junction bases left unmatched: 2. The germline V gene has CDR1 WSHSY and CDR2 SAAADI. The CDR3 is 15 residues long. This same sample was also taken into another study, of human thymus T cells. From that paper: Donation came from healthy Finnish infants having corrective surgery for congenital heart defects. Thymic samples were excised during corrective heart operations.

The sample comprised thymocytes. The clonotype comes from a boy under three years old with a congenital heart defect. The chain couples TRBV10-2 to TRBJ2-1; 11 bases align to TRBD1. CDR3 sequence: CASSEGQGAYNEQFF. DNA of the CDR3: TGCGCCAGCAGTGAAGGACAGGGGGCTTACAATGAGCAGTTCTTC.